This T cell receptor beta chain stems from a study of cytomegalovirus exposure and HLA in healthy donors. The CDR3 extends over 17 amino acids. The germline gives CDR1 SGHVS, CDR2 FNYEAQ. V dropped 5 bases and J dropped 4 bases, with 20 bases sitting between them. Using immunoSEQ multiplex PCR, the repertoire was profiled, and TCRdb retains in-frame clones only, with some absent. The table records about 200,000 clones, around nine tenths of them present only once. This clone was seen a single time. Its antigen is not known. Study-wide points: Among TCR sequences, most were rare, though some public TCRs appeared in many donors.

The receptor's source is a woman in her late teens or twenties in good health and CMV-seropositive. This chain joins TRBV7-6 and TRBJ1-4; D unresolved. Sequenced sample: PBMCs. This CDR3 is CASSISGGLPGNEKLFF. CDR3 sequence (DNA): TGTGCCAGCAGCATCTCCGGCGGGCTCCCGGGTAATGAAAAACTGTTTTTT.